Each of the 2 T cell receptor beta chains below was sequenced from the same sample in a study of response to subunit inactivated influenza vaccine (dated by TCRdb to the late 2010s). Libraries were made using RT-PCR. The instrument given in TCRdb is Illumina HiSeq 2500. TCRdb reran the public reads through fastp at Q25 and MiXCR, keeping productive beta chains. Merged by CDR3 protein, the rows form single entries marked with the most common genes and DNA. Recorded for this sample are more than 250,000 distinct CDR3 sequences; less than 25% of them occurred a single time. The ten largest clones represent roughly a tenth of the sample. The sample in question was PBMCs from blood, obtained about 20 months after vaccination. These receptors were taken from a man aged 45 to 75 who received an inactivated influenza vaccine. Donor details come from another sample of the same person, matched by shared clones.

The rearrangement joins TRBV10-3 to TRBJ2-1; no reliable D call. Germline values: CDR1 ENHRY, CDR2 SYGVKD. Trimming shortened V by 4 bases and J by 0 bases, and 16 bases separated the two germline ends. The CDR3 runs to 17 residues. The CDR3: CAISALIGGSSYNEQFF. CDR3 nucleotides: TGTGCCATCAGTGCCCTAATCGGCGGTAGCTCCTACAATGAGCAGTTCTTC.

This clonotype has a handful of counts. The chain joins TRBV20-1 to TRBJ1-1; D ambiguous. CDR1 and CDR2 (germline): DFQATT, SNEGSKA (reference sequence). The CDR3 length is 11 residues. The V gene lost 3 bases and the J gene lost 1 base, with 3 bases spanning the gap. The chain's CDR3 is CSASENTEAFF. Here the CDR3 DNA reads TGCAGTGCTAGCGAGAACACTGAAGCTTTCTTT.